The 29 T cell receptor beta chains below come from one sample, sequenced in a study of T cells in narcolepsy. This table comes from immunoSEQ multiplex PCR, and its TCRdb copy is limited to in-frame clones, with some not included. The sample shows about 43,000 clones, more than 70% of them seen only once. Sequencing was performed on CD45RA- memory CD4+ T cells from PBMCs. Receptors originate from a human donor with narcolepsy.

The chain recombines TRBV4-2 with TRBJ2-7; unclear D gene. The V end lost 2 bases, the J end lost 3 bases, and 14 bases lay between the germline ends. Germline values: CDR1 LGHNA, CDR2 YNFKEQ. CDR3 size: 15 residues. The CDR3 reads CASSQSGGPNYEQYF. CDR3 bases: TGTGCCAGCAGCCAATCCGGCGGCCCTAACTACGAGCAGTACTTC.

In nucleotides, the CDR3 is TGTGCCAGCAGCTCCTTCGCGGGGCGCGATGGCTACACCTTC. Translating gives CASSSFAGRDGYTF. The chain links TRBV7-3 to TRBJ1-2, with D perhaps matching TRBD1 (5 bases). CDR1 is SGHTA and CDR2 is FQGTGA in the germline V gene. This CDR3 is 14 amino acids long. Trimming took 4 bases from V and 6 from J, leaving 15 bases between them.

This chain uses TRBV5-1 with TRBJ2-7; D tentatively fits TRBD1 or TRBD2 (5 bases each). Trimming took 2 bases from V and 3 from J, leaving 18 bases between them. The germline gives CDR1 SGHRS, CDR2 YFSETQ. The CDR3 spans 16 residues. The CDR3 region has the DNA TGCGCCAGCAGCTTAGCAACGGGACGGTTGAACTACGAGCAGTACTTC. It is translated as CASSLATGRLNYEQYF.

CDR3 bases: TGTGCCAGTAGTACCCTCTACGAGCAGTACTTC. Its protein is CASSTLYEQYF. The chain combines TRBV19 with TRBJ2-7; D not certain. The CDR3 has 11 residues. Germline V lookup: CDR1 LNHDA, CDR2 SQIVND (reference sequence). V lost 4 bases, J lost 3 bases, and 4 bases lay in between.

The chain has TRBV19 and TRBJ1-5; perhaps TRBD1 as D (5 bases). Germline loops: CDR1 LNHDA, CDR2 SQIVND (reference sequence). The CDR3 sequence is 18 residues long. The V end lost 7 bases, the J end lost 3 bases, and 25 bases lay between the germline ends. CDR3: CASTLEGQGFSDNQPQHF. The CDR3 region has the DNA TGTGCCAGTACCCTAGAGGGGCAGGGCTTTTCGGACAATCAGCCCCAGCATTTT.

The rearrangement joins TRBV6-5 to TRBJ1-3, with D unresolved. The V end lost 9 bases, the J end lost 4 bases, and 13 bases lay between the germline ends. The CDR3 covers 13 residues. CDR1 MNHEY and CDR2 SVGAGI come from the germline V gene. This chain's CDR3 is CASFLDPGNTIYF. CDR3 nucleotides: TGTGCCAGTTTTTTGGATCCCGGAAACACCATATATTTT.

This clone was seen more than once but under ten times. This sequence joins TRBV5-4 and TRBJ2-1; D could derive from TRBD1 or TRBD2 (5 bases each). Trimming took off 0 bases at V and 3 bases at J, with 16 bases between the two ends. The CDR3 runs 17 residues. CDR1 is SGHNT and CDR2 is YYREEE in the germline V gene (reference sequence). In DNA form, the CDR3 reads TGTGCCAGCAGCTTGGGGGGGACCGCCGTCGTCTACAATGAGCAGTTCTTC. Amino acids: CASSLGGTAVVYNEQFF.

J is TRBJ1-2 and V is TRBV5-6; 7 positions match TRBD1. CDR3 length: 14 amino acids. Germline-derived CDR1 and CDR2 are SGHDT and YYEEEE. V lost 4 bases, J lost 4 bases, and 7 bases stayed unmatched. DNA for the CDR3: TGTGCCAGCAGCCACAACAGGGGAAGCTATGGCTACACCTTC. It translates to CASSHNRGSYGYTF.

This clone was picked up one time. The chain uses TRBV19 and TRBJ1-4; D is ambiguous. CDR1 is LNHDA, CDR2 SQIVND, per germline (reference sequence). This CDR3 spans 13 amino acids. Trimming took off 6 bases at V and 4 bases at J, with 9 bases between the two ends. The CDR3 sequence is CASSLGVNEKLFF. DNA for the CDR3: TGTGCCAGTAGCCTGGGTGTTAATGAAAAACTGTTTTTT.

The chain couples TRBV5-6 to TRBJ2-3, with D hard to call. Looked up from germline, CDR1 is SGHDT and CDR2 is YYEEEE. The length of the CDR3 is 12 residues. V was pared by 2 bases and J by 2 bases, with 3 bases between. The CDR3 DNA sequence: TGTGCCAGCAGCTTAACCACAGATACGCAGTATTTT. It codes for CASSLTTDTQYF.

This sequence joins TRBV4-1 and TRBJ2-7; unclear D gene. Germline CDR1 and CDR2: MGHRA and YSYEKL. Trimming pared 6 bases from V and 5 bases from J, leaving 8 bases between. This CDR3 spans 11 amino acids. The chain's CDR3 is CASSSGHEQYF. CDR3 sequence (DNA): TGCGCCAGCAGTAGTGGACACGAGCAGTACTTC.

The chain has TRBV6-6 and TRBJ1-4; TRBD1 is a possible D gene (6 bases). This CDR3 has 13 residues. CDR1 and CDR2 from the germline V gene are MNHNY and SVGAGI (reference sequence). V lost 8 bases to trimming and J lost 7 bases, with 14 bases between them. CDR3 bases: TGTGCCAGCCTTGGGGGCGGGAGTGAAAAACTGTTTTTT. This translates into CASLGGGSEKLFF.

The chain is built from TRBV13 and TRBJ1-1; 9 bases fit TRBD1. The V gene end was trimmed by 4 bases and the J gene end by 7 bases; junction bases not matched to a gene: 10. Germline V CDR1 and CDR2: PRHDT, FYEKMQ (reference sequence). This CDR3 is 15 amino acids long. The CDR3, as DNA: TGTGCCAGCAGCTGGAGGACAGGGGTTGTTAATGAAGCTTTCTTT. It encodes CASSWRTGVVNEAFF.

The chain carries TRBV7-8 and TRBJ2-7; D ambiguous. Germline CDR1 SGHVS, CDR2 FQNEAQ. The CDR3 totals 14 residues. V was pared by 0 bases and J by 6 bases, with 12 bases between. CDR3 residues: CASSLAGQWLEQYF. In DNA form, the CDR3 reads TGTGCCAGCAGCTTAGCGGGTCAGTGGCTCGAGCAGTACTTC.

V and J are TRBV5-1 and TRBJ2-3; 9 bases map to TRBD1. V lost 0 bases and J lost 4; bases outside the gene matches: 3. The CDR3 has 15 residues. CDR1 and CDR2 (germline): SGHRS, YFSETQ. The chain's CDR3 is CASSLGDREADTQYF. The CDR3 coding sequence is TGCGCCAGCAGCTTGGGGGACAGGGAAGCAGATACGCAGTATTTT.

The chain carries TRBV10-2 and TRBJ2-2; D unresolved. The CDR3 has 16 amino acids. V was pared by 3 bases and J by 0 bases, with 11 bases between. Germline V CDR1 and CDR2: WSHSY, SAAADI. Written as DNA, the CDR3 is TGCGCCAGCAGTGAACTTATCAGCCCGAACACCGGGGAGCTGTTTTTT. Its protein product is CASSELISPNTGELFF.

This chain uses TRBV12-5 with TRBJ2-1; either TRBD1 or TRBD2 may fit D (5 bases each). The CDR3 covers 12 residues. V lost 4 bases to trimming and J lost 10 bases, with 11 bases between them. In germline, CDR1 is LGHNT, CDR2 FRNRAP. DNA of the CDR3: TGTGCTAGTGGTTATGGGGGTGTAGAGCAGTTCTTC. Its translation: CASGYGGVEQFF. Full variable domain (rest looked up from reference TRBV12-5 and TRBJ2-1): DARVTQTPRHKVTEMGQEVTMRCQPILGHNTVFWYRQTMMQGLELLAYFRNRAPLDDSGMPKDRFSAEMPDATLATLKIQPSEPRDSAVYFCASGYGGVEQFFGPGTRLTVL.

This rearrangement joins TRBV5-1 to TRBJ2-1, with 11 bases matching TRBD2. V trimming: 2 bases; J trimming: 6 bases; junction bases outside the gene matches: 13. Germline assignment: CDR1 SGHRS and CDR2 YFSETQ. The CDR3 is 18 residues long. CDR3 nucleotides: TGCGCCAGCAGCTTCTCTAGCGGGAGGATCACGCGAGCCAATGAGCAGTTCTTC. This gives the protein CASSFSSGRITRANEQFF.

The V call is TRBV25-1, the J call TRBJ2-1; D perhaps matches TRBD2 (6 bases). The length of the CDR3 is 13 residues. V dropped 9 bases and J dropped 4 bases, with 13 bases sitting between them. Germline loops: CDR1 MGHDK, CDR2 SYGVNS. CDR3 in DNA: TGTGCCAGTTCTAGGGGAGGTTACAATGAGCAGTTCTTC. Residues: CASSRGGYNEQFF.

The chain couples TRBV7-3 to TRBJ1-1, with TRBD1 as a possible D gene (6 bases). Germline V gene lookup returns CDR1 SGHTA and CDR2 FQGTGA. The CDR3 spans 16 residues. The ends were cut back, 8 bases at V and 0 bases at J, with 19 bases in the middle. This chain's CDR3 is CASGSGTSTLNTEAFF. Here the CDR3 DNA reads TGTGCCAGCGGCTCCGGGACATCGACCCTGAACACTGAAGCTTTCTTT.

This clone was detected only once. The chain couples TRBV6-6 to TRBJ2-3; 7 bases align to TRBD1. The CDR3 has 15 amino acids. V lost 7 bases, J lost 2 bases, and 9 bases stayed unmatched. Germline V gene data show CDR1 as MNHNY and CDR2 as SVGAGI (reference sequence). The chain's CDR3 is CASIPRGQSTDTQYF. As DNA, the CDR3 is TGTGCCAGCATCCCGAGGGGACAGTCCACAGATACGCAGTATTTT.

This chain uses TRBV19 with TRBJ1-1, with D maybe TRBD1 (5 bases). The V end lost 6 bases, the J end lost 1 base, and 9 bases lay between the germline ends. The CDR3 covers 13 residues. The germline V gene has CDR1 LNHDA and CDR2 SQIVND (reference sequence). This CDR3 reads CASSMTANTEAFF. The CDR3 bases are TGTGCCAGTAGCATGACAGCGAACACTGAAGCTTTCTTT.

This rearrangement joins TRBV6-1 to TRBJ2-7; D gene ambiguous. With 8 bases removed from V and 6 bases from J, the gap between germline ends came to 11 bases. The germline V gene has CDR1 MNHNS and CDR2 SASEGT. CDR3 length: 11 amino acids. CDR3 loop: CASLQFGEQYF. CDR3 nucleotide sequence: TGTGCCAGCCTTCAGTTTGGCGAGCAGTACTTC.

The V and J genes are TRBV18 and TRBJ2-1; possibly TRBD2 for D (5 bases). Trimming stripped 4 bases from V and 5 bases from J, with 12 bases between. CDR3 length: 14 amino acids. The germline CDR1 and CDR2 sequences are KGHSH and LQKENI. The DNA for the CDR3 is TGTGCCAGCTCACGGGAGACTAATAACAATGAGCAGTTCTTC. Amino acid sequence: CASSRETNNNEQFF.

The chain has TRBV14 and TRBJ2-5, with 7 bases fitting TRBD1. The length of the CDR3 is 15 residues. V lost 8 bases, J lost 2 bases, and 11 bases stayed unmatched. The germline gives CDR1 SGHDN, CDR2 FVKESK. DNA of the CDR3: TGTGCCAGCGGACATGGAAGGGGGCTACAAGAGACCCAGTACTTC. It encodes CASGHGRGLQETQYF.

The gene calls are TRBV30 and TRBJ2-3, with D possibly being TRBD1 (6 bases). The CDR3 spans 14 residues. V dropped 0 bases and J dropped 7 bases, with 14 bases sitting between them. Germline V lookup: CDR1 GTSNPN, CDR2 SVGIG (reference sequence). In nucleotides, the CDR3 is TGTGCCTGGAGTGTGGGGGCCTACGGAAATACGCAGTATTTT. This codes for CAWSVGAYGNTQYF.

This chain connects TRBV7-2 to TRBJ2-1; TRBD2 aligns across 15 bases. Trimming took 3 bases from V and 1 from J; bases not matched to a gene: 7. The length of the CDR3 is 19 residues. Looked up from germline, CDR1 is SGHTA and CDR2 is FQGNSA. CDR3 amino acids: CASSFRGTSGGLSYNEQFF. The CDR3 DNA follows: TGTGCCAGCAGCTTTAGAGGGACTAGCGGGGGGCTATCCTACAATGAGCAGTTCTTC. The variable domain in full, completed from reference TRBV7-2 and TRBJ2-1, reads GAGVSQSPSNKVTEKGKDVELRCDPISGHTALYWYRQSLGQGLEFLIYFQGNSAPDKSGLPSDRFSAERTGGSVSTLTIQRTQQEDSAVYLCASSFRGTSGGLSYNEQFFGPGTRLTVL.

The V and J genes are TRBV18 and TRBJ2-6, with 9 bases identical to TRBD1. In germline, CDR1 is KGHSH, CDR2 LQKENI. This CDR3 contains 19 residues. V gave up 5 bases and J gave up 0 bases; unmatched junction bases: 11. CDR3 loop: CASSSQWTGDFSGANVLTF. The CDR3 region has the DNA TGTGCCAGCTCATCCCAGTGGACAGGGGATTTCTCTGGGGCCAACGTCCTGACTTTC.

V and J are TRBV6-1 and TRBJ1-5; a possible D gene is TRBD1 (5 bases). Trimming shortened V by 8 bases and J by 3 bases, and 11 bases separated the two germline ends. The CDR3 runs 13 residues. Germline V gives CDR1 MNHNS, CDR2 SASEGT. The CDR3 region has the DNA TGTGCCAGCTTTGGGGGAAACAATCAGCCCCAGCATTTT. Amino acids: CASFGGNNQPQHF.